A selection of T cell receptor beta chains follows, all from one sample in a study of Ad26.COV2.S vaccination and SARS-CoV-2 variants. TCRdb keeps only in-frame clones here, not all; method: immunoSEQ multiplex PCR. The sample carries about 430,000 clones, around 90% recorded once. Source: peripheral blood, taken in a trial of Ad26.COV2.S vaccine versus placebo. The receptors come from a person aged 18 to 59 who received the Ad26.COV2.S COVID-19 vaccine or a placebo. Each CDR3 is given with its conserved first and last residue. The D gene is left open where the match is weak. A clone size is listed for some rows: how often the clone was seen (once, few, many), or a class if it is expanded.

-	TRBD2	TRBV10-3	TRBJ2-7	CAISDAGTSGYEQYF	TGTGCCATCAGTGACGCTGGGACTAGTGGTTACGAGCAGTACTTC
-	-	TRBV12-3/TRBV12-4	TRBJ2-3	CASSFRTEDTQYF	TGTGCCAGCAGTTTCAGGACAGAAGATACGCAGTATTTT
-	TRBD2	TRBV4-1	TRBJ2-7	CASSRAGTSGNHEQYF	TGCGCCAGCAGCCGGGCTGGGACTAGCGGGAACCACGAGCAGTACTTC
-	TRBD2	TRBV6-4	TRBJ2-2	CASSERWLAGLAGELFF	TGTGCCAGCAGTGAACGGTGGCTAGCGGGATTGGCCGGGGAGCTGTTTTTT
-	-	TRBV27	TRBJ1-1	CASSPPSGGTEAFF	TGTGCCAGCAGTCCCCCTTCCGGGGGCACTGAAGCTTTCTTT
-	-	TRBV28	TRBJ1-5	CASSFMRQPQHF	TGTGCCAGCAGTTTTATGAGACAGCCCCAGCATTTT
-	-	TRBV7-6	TRBJ1-1	CASSDTGKGTDTEAFF	TGTGCCAGCAGCGATACAGGGAAAGGAACAGACACTGAAGCTTTCTTT
-	-	TRBV21-1	TRBJ1-3	CAICLGRKDNRSGRTGNTIYF	TGTGCCATCTGCCTAGGACGGAAGGATAATCGATCCGGGCGCACTGGAAACACCATATATTTT
-	TRBD1	TRBV6-5	TRBJ1-4	CASSYSGQPEKLFF	TGTGCCAGCAGTTACTCGGGACAGCCGGAAAAACTGTTTTTT
-	-	TRBV19	TRBJ1-6	CASSMRTSYNSPLHF	TGTGCCAGTAGTATGCGGACATCCTATAATTCACCCCTCCACTTT
-	-	TRBV15	TRBJ1-6	CATSRDLGVGSPLHF	TGTGCCACCAGCAGAGATTTGGGGGTCGGCTCACCCCTCCACTTT
-	TRBD2	TRBV30	TRBJ2-3	CAWRIAGVVPSPDTQYF	TGTGCCTGGAGGATCGCGGGAGTGGTGCCAAGTCCAGATACGCAGTATTTT
-	-	TRBV30	TRBJ2-3	CAWSSSRTDTQYF	TGTGCCTGGAGTTCTAGCAGAACAGATACGCAGTATTTT
-	-	TRBV9	TRBJ2-5	CASSLTDSPLETQYF	TGTGCCAGCAGTCTCACGGACTCCCCTCTAGAGACCCAGTACTTC
-	-	TRBV18	TRBJ1-6	CASSPVDDNSPLHF	TGTGCCAGCTCACCCGTGGACGATAATTCACCCCTCCACTTT
-	-	TRBV6-2/TRBV6-3	TRBJ1-1	CASSYSDSGNTEAFF	TGTGCCAGCAGTTACTCGGATTCCGGGAACACTGAAGCTTTCTTT
once	-	TRBV11-3	TRBJ2-3	CASSLAGSTDTQYF	TGTGCCAGCAGCTTAGCGGGGAGCACAGATACGCAGTATTTT
-	-	TRBV6-5	TRBJ1-5	CASGSGNQPQHF	TGTGCCAGCGGGTCAGGCAATCAGCCCCAGCATTTT
-	TRBD2	TRBV7-6	TRBJ2-1	CASSPTSGGGSYNEQFF	TGTGCCAGCAGTCCGACTAGCGGGGGTGGGTCCTACAATGAGCAGTTCTTC
-	TRBD2	TRBV10-2	TRBJ2-7	CASSEGYPGLTSYSYEQYF	TGCGCCAGCAGTGAGGGGTATCCGGGACTAACTTCATATTCCTACGAGCAGTACTTC
-	-	TRBV4-3	TRBJ1-1	CASSQDGRRTAFF	TGCGCCAGCAGCCAAGATGGTCGGAGAACAGCTTTCTTT
-	TRBD1	TRBV16	TRBJ1-5	CASSPSPTSLQGRNQPQHF	TGTGCCAGCAGCCCCTCGCCCACATCCCTACAGGGGCGTAATCAGCCCCAGCATTTT
-	-	TRBV7-2	TRBJ2-4	CASSARQTELAKNIQYF	TGTGCCAGCAGCGCCAGACAGACAGAGCTAGCCAAAAACATTCAGTACTTC
few	TRBD2	TRBV10-3	TRBJ2-2	CAISGPGLANTGELFF	TGTGCCATCAGCGGACCGGGACTAGCGAACACCGGGGAGCTGTTTTTT
-	-	TRBV6-6	TRBJ1-6	CASSLSPGPYNSPLHF	TGTGCCAGCAGCCTAAGCCCGGGCCCTTATAATTCACCCCTCCACTTT
-	-	TRBV5-1	TRBJ1-1	CASSLAGQGKGLTEAFF	TGCGCCAGCAGCTTGGCCGGGCAGGGCAAAGGGCTCACTGAAGCTTTCTTT
-	-	TRBV18	TRBJ1-2	CASSPSTDGYTF	TGTGCCAGCTCACCCTCGACAGATGGCTACACCTTC
-	-	TRBV30	TRBJ2-5	CAWRRPGLQETQYF	TGTGCCTGGAGGCGACCGGGACTCCAAGAGACCCAGTACTTC
-	-	TRBV30	TRBJ1-1	CAWIPNTEAFF	TGTGCCTGGATTCCTAACACTGAAGCTTTCTTT
-	TRBD1	TRBV5-1	TRBJ2-3	CASSPDRQLDTQYF	TGCGCCAGCAGCCCGGACAGGCAGTTAGATACGCAGTATTTT
-	-	TRBV29-1	TRBJ2-1	CSVVRIYNEQFF	TGCAGCGTTGTAAGAATCTACAATGAGCAGTTCTTC
-	-	TRBV28	TRBJ1-1	CASSSHGRANTEAFF	TGTGCCAGCAGTTCCCATGGCAGGGCGAACACTGAAGCTTTCTTT
-	-	TRBV2	TRBJ2-7	CASSEVYYEQYF	TGTGCCAGCAGTGAAGTTTACTACGAGCAGTACTTC
-	-	TRBV3-1/TRBV3-2	TRBJ1-5	CASSQEGDSNQPQHF	TGTGCCAGCAGCCAAGAGGGAGATAGCAATCAGCCCCAGCATTTT
-	TRBD1	TRBV6-2/TRBV6-3	TRBJ1-2	CASSALTGASYYGYTF	TGTGCCAGCAGTGCGCTCACAGGGGCCTCATACTATGGCTACACCTTC
-	-	TRBV30	TRBJ2-3	CAWSPGRGRDTQYF	TGTGCCTGGAGTCCGGGCCGGGGAAGGGATACGCAGTATTTT
-	-	TRBV6-5	TRBJ1-2	CASTETAHSSYGYTF	TGTGCCAGCACGGAGACCGCGCATTCGAGCTATGGCTACACCTTC
-	-	TRBV19	TRBJ2-1	CASSIGGLNEQFF	TGTGCCAGTAGTATCGGGGGGCTCAATGAGCAGTTCTTC
once	-	TRBV14	TRBJ1-6	CASSQQVYNSPLHF	TGTGCCAGCAGCCAACAGGTTTATAATTCACCCCTCCACTTT
-	TRBD2	TRBV5-1	TRBJ2-1	CASSPRTSGEDEQFF	TGCGCCAGCAGCCCGAGGACTAGCGGGGAGGATGAGCAGTTCTTC
few	-	TRBV9	TRBJ2-2	CASSVGPGNTGELFF	TGTGCCAGCAGCGTAGGCCCAGGCAACACCGGGGAGCTGTTTTTT
-	-	TRBV10-3	TRBJ1-2	CAISESLGPDGYTF	TGTGCCATCAGTGAGTCGCTGGGACCGGACGGCTACACCTTC
-	TRBD2	TRBV18	TRBJ2-2	CASSREAGLAGETTGELFF	TGTGCCAGCTCTCGAGAGGCTGGGCTAGCGGGAGAGACCACCGGGGAGCTGTTTTTT
-	TRBD2	TRBV5-6	TRBJ2-1	CASSAGLAYYNEQFF	TGTGCCAGCAGCGCGGGACTAGCGTATTACAATGAGCAGTTCTTC
-	-	TRBV30	TRBJ1-1	CAWSAGWAEAFF	TGTGCCTGGAGTGCTGGGTGGGCTGAAGCTTTCTTT
-	TRBD1	TRBV27	TRBJ2-2	CASSDRGNTGELFF	TGTGCCAGCAGTGACAGGGGGAACACCGGGGAGCTGTTTTTT
-	-	TRBV30	TRBJ2-3	CAWKGYSTDTQYF	TGTGCCTGGAAAGGTTACAGCACAGATACGCAGTATTTT
-	-	TRBV19	TRBJ1-5	CASSTGTAGGPQHF	TGTGCCAGTAGTACCGGGACTGCCGGGGGACCCCAGCATTTT
-	TRBD2	TRBV6-2/TRBV6-3	TRBJ2-3	CASSIRRGRGTDTQYF	TGTGCCAGCAGCATTAGACGCGGGAGAGGGACAGATACGCAGTATTTT
-	TRBD1	TRBV6-4	TRBJ2-3	CASRTFGQGANFSTDTQYF	TGTGCCAGCAGGACCTTTGGACAGGGGGCGAACTTTAGCACAGATACGCAGTATTTT
-	-	TRBV27	TRBJ1-2	CASSQKGQINYGYTF	TGTGCCAGCAGTCAAAAAGGGCAGATTAACTATGGCTACACCTTC
-	TRBD2	TRBV30	TRBJ2-5	CAWSVPGGRETQYF	TGTGCCTGGAGTGTACCAGGCGGGAGAGAGACCCAGTACTTC
once	-	TRBV6-5	TRBJ2-1	CASSYVAGWNEQFF	TGTGCCAGCAGTTATGTCGCGGGATGGAATGAGCAGTTCTTC
-	-	TRBV5-1	TRBJ2-2	CASSLGGTNTGELFF	TGCGCCAGCAGCTTGGGGGGCACGAACACCGGGGAGCTGTTTTTT
-	TRBD2	TRBV5-1	TRBJ2-5	CASSALGTSGQETQYF	TGCGCCAGCAGCGCCCTTGGGACTAGCGGACAAGAGACCCAGTACTTC
-	-	TRBV4-2	TRBJ2-3	CASSQDVGGTDTQYF	TGTGCCAGCAGCCAAGACGTGGGAGGCACAGATACGCAGTATTTT
-	-	TRBV11-3	TRBJ2-1	CASSLLGDNEQFF	TGTGCCAGCAGCTTGCTAGGGGACAATGAGCAGTTCTTC